This entry lists 22 T cell receptor beta chains sequenced from one sample in a study of cytomegalovirus exposure and HLA in healthy donors. Primers: 60 Vbeta forward and 13 Jbeta reverse. Assay used: immunoSEQ multiplex PCR; TCRdb lists only in-frame clones, some missing. The sample consists of some 98,000 clones, less than 10% of them appearing once. The sequencing sample was made of PBMCs. These receptors came from a middle-aged man in good health and CMV-seropositive.

J is TRBJ1-6 and V is TRBV6-1; D is possibly TRBD1 (5 bases). The CDR3 extends over 14 amino acids. Trimming took off 1 base at V and 10 bases at J, with 11 bases between the two ends. The germline gives CDR1 MNHNS, CDR2 SASEGT. CDR3 nucleotides: TGTGCCAGCAGTGAAGTTTGGGGCGGATCACCCCTCCACTTT. Protein sequence: CASSEVWGGSPLHF.

The rearrangement uses TRBV10-3 and TRBJ2-5, with a weak D call TRBD1 (6 bases). The CDR3 is 13 residues long. Between the trimmed V and J ends, which lost 5 bases and 2 bases, there was a span of 9 bases. Germline CDR1 reads ENHRY; CDR2 reads SYGVKD. The CDR3 reads CAISRQVQETQYF. The CDR3 nucleotides read TGTGCCATCAGTAGACAGGTTCAAGAGACCCAGTACTTC.

This clone has just a few counts. The chain carries TRBV30 and TRBJ1-5, with D tentatively TRBD1 (5 bases). From germline, CDR1 is GTSNPN and CDR2 SVGIG (reference sequence). Trimming cost V 3 bases and J 0 bases, with 15 bases left between them. The CDR3 is made up of 16 amino acids. The CDR3: CAWSLGAYYSNQPQHF. DNA for the CDR3: TGTGCCTGGAGCCTAGGGGCATACTATAGCAATCAGCCCCAGCATTTT.

This clone was seen a handful of times. V usage is TRBV19 and J usage is TRBJ2-3; D remains unclear. CDR3 length: 13 amino acids. The germline CDR1 and CDR2 sequences are LNHDA and SQIVND (reference sequence). V was shortened by 5 bases and J by 0 bases, with 6 bases between the two germline ends. The CDR3 sequence is CASSLTSTDTQYF. The CDR3 bases are TGTGCCAGTAGTCTCACTAGCACAGATACGCAGTATTTT.

The chain links TRBV5-1 to TRBJ1-1; D gene uncertain. This CDR3 comprises 16 residues. Trimming shortened V by 0 bases and J by 5 bases, and 17 bases separated the two germline ends. Per germline, CDR1 SGHRS and CDR2 YFSETQ. CDR3 DNA sequence: TGCGCCAGCAGCTTGGACGGGAGGAGGACCAATACTGAAGCTTTCTTT. Residues: CASSLDGRRTNTEAFF.

The sample holds a few counts of this clone. The chain uses TRBV5-3 and TRBJ2-1; the match to TRBD2 covers 12 bases. TRBV5-3 is an open reading frame whose function is uncertain. This CDR3 contains 17 residues. J gave up 4 bases and V 10 bases, and 15 bases lay outside the gene matches. The CDR3 reads CADHERLAGGLYNEQFF. CDR3 in DNA: TGTGCCGACCACGAGAGGCTAGCGGGAGGGCTATACAATGAGCAGTTCTTC.

This clone occurred a few times. The rearrangement uses TRBV9 and TRBJ2-7; perhaps TRBD1 as D (5 bases). Germline lookup yields CDR1 SGDLS and CDR2 YYNGEE. Trimming removed 4 bases from V and 4 bases from J, with 15 bases in between. The CDR3 spans 14 residues. CDR3 in DNA: TGTGCCAGCAGCCCCCAGGGCGAGGCTTACGAGCAGTACTTC. Its translation is CASSPQGEAYEQYF.

The chain combines TRBV11-2 with TRBJ2-1; TRBD2 matches 9 bases. The CDR3 spans 15 residues. V gave up 4 bases and J gave up 7 bases; unmatched junction bases: 8. Germline V gene lookup returns CDR1 SGHAT and CDR2 FQNNGV. In DNA, the CDR3 is TGTGCCAGCAGCTCTCTAGCGGGATTATTAAATGAGCAGTTCTTC. Translation: CASSSLAGLLNEQFF.

Only a few counts were recorded for this clone. Sequence at one end of the junction differs from germline and may be a read error. This chain links TRBV18 with TRBJ1-5; the D gene is possibly TRBD1 (6 bases). Germline loops: CDR1 KGHSH, CDR2 LQKENI. The CDR3 loop spans 14 amino acids. CDR3: CASSPQGRDQPKHF. CDR3 bases: TGTGCCAGCTCACCCCAGGGGAGGGATCAGCCCAAGCATTTC.

There are a few counts of this clone. The chain is built from TRBV27 and TRBJ1-5, with 7 positions matching TRBD1. The V segment lost 5 bases and the J segment 6 bases; nucleotides outside the gene matches: 7. Per the germline V gene, CDR1 is MNHEY and CDR2 is SMNVEV (reference sequence). The CDR3 is 14 residues long. CDR3 DNA sequence: TGTGCCAGCAGTACTCTAGCAGGGGGTCAGCCCCAGCATTTT. Amino acid sequence: CASSTLAGGQPQHF.

This clone has just a few counts. The chain recombines TRBV6-5 with TRBJ1-1; D unclear. CDR3 size: 13 residues. In germline, CDR1 is MNHEY, CDR2 SVGAGI. Trimming cost V 0 bases and J 7 bases, with 9 bases left between them. CDR3: CASSYSSSGEAFF. In nucleotides, the CDR3 is TGTGCCAGCAGTTACTCTTCCAGCGGTGAAGCTTTCTTT.

This sequence joins TRBV19 and TRBJ2-1, with 9 bases lining up with TRBD2. This CDR3 spans 15 amino acids. Germline values: CDR1 LNHDA, CDR2 SQIVND (reference sequence). Trimming cost V 5 bases and J 2 bases; bases outside gene matches: 4. The DNA for the CDR3 is TGTGCCAGTAGTGCGGGACTAGCTACCTACAATGAGCAGTTCTTC. Translating gives CASSAGLATYNEQFF.

This clone was seen many times. For the CDR3, the DNA is TGTGCCAGCAGCTTCTCCACAGCGGACACTGAAGCTTTCTTT. Translation: CASSFSTADTEAFF. The chain uses TRBV7-6 and TRBJ1-1; D not certain. The V end was cut by 3 bases, the J end by 3 bases, with 11 bases between. This CDR3 is built from 14 residues. The germline V gene has CDR1 SGHVS and CDR2 FNYEAQ.

This clone was seen only a few times. The chain employs TRBV7-8 and TRBJ2-5, with D maybe TRBD2 (5 bases). The V gene lost 5 bases and the J gene lost 5 bases, with 6 bases spanning the gap. The CDR3 contains 11 residues. Germline lookup yields CDR1 SGHVS and CDR2 FQNEAQ. The CDR3 region is CASSPGETQYF. The CDR3, as DNA: TGTGCCAGCAGCCCGGGGGAGACCCAGTACTTC. The whole variable domain, remainder taken from reference TRBV7-8 and TRBJ2-5, is GAGVSQSPRYKVAKRGQDVALRCDPISGHVSLFWYQQALGQGPEFLTYFQNEAQLDKSGLPSDRFFAERPEGSVSTLKIQRTQQEDSAVYLCASSPGETQYFGPGTRLLVL.

The chain has TRBV19 and TRBJ1-1; D not certain. This CDR3 contains 14 residues. Deletions cut 10 bases from V and 0 bases from J, with 15 bases between. CDR1 LNHDA and CDR2 SQIVND come from the germline V gene (reference sequence). CDR3 sequence (DNA): TGTGCCACCTTACCTAATACAGTGAACACTGAAGCTTTCTTT. As protein: CATLPNTVNTEAFF.

The table lists this clone with a few counts. CDR3 in amino acids: CASSGLQGANTEAFF. In DNA form, the CDR3 reads TGTGCCAGCAGTGGATTACAGGGGGCAAACACTGAAGCTTTCTTT. The chain combines TRBV5-4 with TRBJ1-1; TRBD1 matches at 9 bases. Germline V lookup: CDR1 SGHNT, CDR2 YYREEE (reference sequence). This CDR3 is 15 amino acids long. Unmatched junction bases numbered 7, after V lost 5 bases and J lost 2 bases.

The chain links TRBV11-3 to TRBJ2-1; a weak D match, TRBD2 (5 bases). The CDR3 contains 15 residues. Germline CDR1 and CDR2: SGHNT and YENEEA. V lost 5 bases and J lost 0, with 11 bases in between. The CDR3 nucleotides are TGTGCCAGCAGCCAAACTAGGAGCTCCTACAATGAGCAGTTCTTC. Translation gives CASSQTRSSYNEQFF.

There are a few counts of this clone. The chain joins TRBV28 to TRBJ1-5, with 7 bases fitting TRBD1. The CDR3 is 19 amino acids. V was clipped by 5 bases and J by 0 bases; unmatched bases: 16. Germline CDR1 MDHEN, CDR2 SYDVKM. The CDR3 here is CASSNLGQVKKHSNQPQHF. DNA for the CDR3: TGTGCCAGCAGTAACCTCGGACAGGTGAAAAAACATAGCAATCAGCCCCAGCATTTT. The full variable domain, completed using reference TRBV28 and TRBJ1-5, is DVKVTQSSRYLVKRTGEKVFLECVQDMDHENMFWYRQDPGLGLRLIYFSYDVKMKEKGDIPEGYSVSREKKERFSLILESASTNQTSMYLCASSNLGQVKKHSNQPQHFGDGTRLSIL.

This clone has only a few counts. The J gene is TRBJ2-7, the V gene TRBV29-1; no reliable D call. V was trimmed by 4 bases and J by 5 bases, leaving 12 bases between them. The germline V gene encodes CDR1 SQVTM and CDR2 ANQGSEA. The CDR3 loop spans 12 amino acids. For the CDR3, the DNA is TGCAGCGTTGTGGCAGGCTTCGACGAGCAGTACTTC. Protein product: CSVVAGFDEQYF.

There are a few counts of this clone. The rearrangement uses TRBV7-2 and TRBJ2-5, with 8 bases identical to TRBD1. The CDR3 contains 13 residues. J gave up 5 bases and V 6 bases, and 5 bases lay outside the gene matches. Per the germline V gene, CDR1 is SGHTA and CDR2 is FQGNSA. The DNA for the CDR3 is TGTGCCAGCAGTTCACAGGGGGGTGAGACCCAGTACTTC. Translation: CASSSQGGETQYF.

The chain recombines TRBV11-1 with TRBJ2-7; the D gene is possibly TRBD1 (6 bases). CDR1 is SGHAT, CDR2 FQDESV, per germline (reference sequence). The length of the CDR3 is 14 residues. Trimming took off 1 base at V and 3 bases at J, with 10 bases between the two ends. The CDR3 bases are TGTGCCAGCAGCTTAGAACAGGGTCGCTACGAGCAGTACTTC. The encoded protein is CASSLEQGRYEQYF.

This clone occurred a few times. The chain employs TRBV6-4 and TRBJ1-1, with D tentatively TRBD1 (6 bases). V shed 5 bases and J shed 1 base, with 8 bases lying between them. The length of the CDR3 is 13 residues. Looked up from germline, CDR1 is MRHNA and CDR2 is SNTAGT. This chain's CDR3 is CASSRDTNTEAFF. The DNA for the CDR3 is TGTGCCAGCAGTCGGGACACGAACACTGAAGCTTTCTTT.